A single sample gave rise to the 6 T cell receptor beta chains below, sequenced in a study of blood T cell repertoires in COVID-19. Assay: immunoSEQ multiplex PCR; the TCRdb copy retains only in-frame clones and omits some. Among 390,000 or so clones listed, about 83% were seen once. The sequenced sample consisted of PBMCs or T cells enriched from blood (not recorded which). Receptors were obtained from a woman aged 45-65 years who had recovered from COVID-19.

The V and J genes are TRBV18 and TRBJ1-2, with D unresolved. Deletions cut 3 bases from V and 4 bases from J, with 15 bases between. Germline V gene lookup returns CDR1 KGHSH and CDR2 LQKENI. The CDR3 is 15 residues long. The CDR3 nucleotides are TGTGCCAGCTCACCTACTTCAGCGTACCCCTATGGCTACACCTTC. Amino acid sequence: CASSPTSAYPYGYTF.

In this sample, this clone turned up a few times. The chain is built from TRBV7-2 and TRBJ1-4; TRBD1 matches at 7 bases. Germline values: CDR1 SGHTA, CDR2 FQGNSA. Trimming removed 1 base from V and 1 base from J; junction bases left unmatched: 3. This CDR3 has 16 amino acids. The CDR3 loop is CASSLVWDRTNEKLFF. CDR3 nucleotide sequence: TGTGCCAGCAGCTTAGTATGGGACAGAACTAATGAAAAACTGTTTTTT.

The chain combines TRBV9 with TRBJ1-1; D remains unclear. Trimming left V 6 bases short and J 6 bases short, with 9 bases between. The length of the CDR3 is 11 residues. CDR1 is SGDLS and CDR2 is YYNGEE in the germline V gene. The CDR3 region is CASTSGSEAFF. As DNA, the CDR3 is TGTGCCAGCACCTCGGGTTCTGAAGCTTTCTTT.

The chain joins TRBV24-1 to TRBJ2-1, with D uncertain. This CDR3 is 15 amino acids long. Germline CDR1 and CDR2: KGHDR and SFDVKD. The V and J ends lost 4 bases and 0 bases respectively, with 9 bases between them. CDR3 amino acids: CATSDPRSSYNEQFF. CDR3 nucleotide sequence: TGTGCCACCAGTGACCCCAGAAGCTCCTACAATGAGCAGTTCTTC.

This chain connects TRBV2 to TRBJ1-2; perhaps TRBD1 as D (6 bases). Trimming left V 6 bases short and J 4 bases short, with 15 bases between. The CDR3 runs to 14 residues. In germline, CDR1 is SNHLY, CDR2 FYNNEI. CDR3 loop: CASRGSGQTYGYTF. The DNA of the CDR3 is TGTGCCAGCAGGGGGTCTGGACAGACCTATGGCTACACCTTC.

The gene calls are TRBV4-3 and TRBJ2-7; 15 bases are a match to TRBD2. CDR3 length: 20 residues. Germline-derived CDR1 and CDR2 are LGHNA and YSLEER. Losses at the gene ends were 2 bases for V and 1 base for J; bases not matched to a gene: 12. In DNA form, the CDR3 reads TGCGCCAGCAGCCAAACCAACGGACTAGCGGGGGGGCGGATATCCTACGAGCAGTACTTC. Encoded protein: CASSQTNGLAGGRISYEQYF.